The T cell receptor (beta chain) under discussion was sequenced for a study of T cell responses to AZD1222 COVID-19 vaccine. Study-level background: Pooled samples include second doses given at about 4 or 12 weeks.

Study-wide results and caveats: The number of AZD1222 recipients seropositive at baseline was only five to seven. Donors, mostly white British, included more females; clonal diversity was possibly underestimated.

Generated by immunoSEQ multiplex PCR, the TCRdb table keeps only in-frame clones and is missing some. The sample shows around 140,000 clones, 91% of them seen only once. This clone has more than one count but fewer than ten. Its antigen is currently unknown. Between the trimmed V and J ends, which lost 2 bases and 0 bases, there was a span of 7 bases. Germline-derived CDR1 and CDR2 are SEHNR and FQNEAQ (reference sequence). The CDR3 loop spans 14 amino acids. The receptor comes from an adult in good health. V gene TRBV7-9 combines with J gene TRBJ1-1; D gene ambiguous. The material was peripheral blood, obtained on day 0 of AZD1222 vaccination. The DNA of the CDR3 is TGTGCCAGCAGCTTATCCCGGCTGAACACTGAAGCTTTCTTT. Its protein product is CASSLSRLNTEAFF.